This note documents a single T cell receptor (beta chain) sequence. Its binding antigen is unknown. One base away there is no much larger clone; base qualities are not given. The data were obtained in a study of CD8+CD57+ T cells in acquired aplastic anemia (dated by TCRdb to between 2017 and 2018). Broadly, across the study: A mean of around 3.3 ug of DNA, ranging from roughly 0.19 to 27.4 ug, was extracted from sorted CD4+ and CD8+ cells. A CD8+CD57+ expansion meant a frequency higher than the mean frequency seen in healthy subjects. General study outcomes and caveats: Some 27 CD8+ CDR3 sequences were found in both patients and controls but appeared to be highly expressed in patients and within the immunodominant clones of the patients. Patients and healthy controls showed no significant difference in CD8+ Simpson's diversity (P=0.060).

The germline V gene specifies SGHTA as CDR1 and FQGNSA as CDR2. V ends up 6 bases short and J 5 bases short, with an unmatched junction base count of 6. There are 13 amino acids in the CDR3, from cysteine to phenylalanine inclusive. The sequence is cut down to CDR3 DNA, 39 bases in frame from base 1. The patients picked for sequencing were ones in whom flow cytometry had shown an expansion of CD8+CD57+ cells. Every patient had a diagnosis of severe acquired aplastic anemia based on International Study of Aplastic Anemia and Agranulocytosis and Camitta criteria. No patient had received any therapy when blood was sampled. The study deep-sequenced TCR repertoires of sorted CD4+ and CD8+ blood T cells from severe aplastic anemia patients and healthy subjects. Patients were enrolled under clinicaltrials.gov protocols 00001620, 01623167, 00001397, 00071045, 00081523 and 00961064 in the USA. Ficoll-Paque density gradient centrifugation was used to isolate peripheral blood mononuclear cells. Before DNA extraction, CD4+ and CD8+ T cells were sorted with FACS or magnetic beads.

Profiling of TCR beta VDJ combinations and CDR3 sequences used genomic DNA as the template. An Illumina HiSeq 2000 was the platform used for TCR repertoire sequencing. The published analysis was carried out like this. TRBV/TRBJ rearrangement plots, CDR3 size and DJ length profiles, and Simpson's diversity index were used to evaluate the repertoires. The most abundant DNA sequence in the deep sequencing data was taken as the immunodominant clone. CDR3 amino acid sequences were screened for sharing across subjects and compared with published repertoires and the VDJdb database. Starting from the raw public reads, TCRdb applied fastp trimming at Q25, assembled clones with MiXCR and retained in-frame beta chains. When rows share a CDR3 protein, they turn into one entry using the most common DNA and genes. These V and J calls are TCRdb output, not the study's own analysis. Within this sample are 250,000 to 350,000 distinct CDR3 sequences, with approximately 58% of them counted one time only. Clones ranked in the top ten supply around 1.3% of the sample.

The chain is assembled from TRBV7-2 and TRBJ2-5; 7 of the junction bases match TRBD2. This TCR was sampled from a human donor with aplastic anemia. The specimen sequenced was sorted CD4+, CD8+, or CD8+CD57+ T cells (not recorded which) from PBMCs. This receptor carries the CDR3 CASSPGRAETQYF. The DNA reads TGTGCCAGCAGTCCGGGGAGGGCCGAGACCCAGTACTTC.